This T cell receptor beta chain was captured in a study of immune cell composition in non-small cell lung cancer. Turning to the study itself: Histologic subtype was mainly adenocarcinoma or squamous cell carcinoma. Study observations and caveats: Tumour TCR-beta clonality showed no significant link to smoking pack-years. Around four fifths of squamous and around 35% of adenocarcinoma cases had tumour-associated clones >0.5%.

This clone was seen only a few times. Its antigen is not known. The assay was immunoSEQ multiplex PCR, and TCRdb's table has in-frame clones only and misses some. The sample holds over 2,500 clones, nearly 75% seen once. Germline loops: CDR1 LNHDA, CDR2 SQIVND (reference sequence). V lost 5 bases to trimming and J lost 0 bases; unmatched junction nucleotides: 9. The length of the CDR3 is 16 residues. This chain uses TRBV19 with TRBJ1-1; 7 bases map to TRBD1. The sample taken for sequencing was lung tumor tissue. The sequence was collected from a human donor with non-small cell lung cancer. The DNA for the CDR3 is TGTGCCAGTAGTGCTACACAGGGGCGCATGAACACTGAAGCTTTCTTT. Protein: CASSATQGRMNTEAFF.